One sample yielded the 24 T cell receptor beta chains listed below, sequenced in a study of blood T cell repertoires in COVID-19. This table comes from immunoSEQ multiplex PCR, and its TCRdb copy is limited to in-frame clones, with some not included. The sample yields 200,000 to 250,000 clones, around 89% seen once. The sequenced sample was PBMCs or T cells enriched from blood (not recorded which). These receptor sequences come from a man aged 45-65 years who had been exposed to COVID-19.

The V gene is TRBV27, the J gene TRBJ1-6; D gene unclear. CDR1 is MNHEY and CDR2 is SMNVEV in the germline V gene (reference sequence). The CDR3 runs to 14 residues. V lost 3 bases to trimming and J lost 0 bases, with 3 bases between them. CDR3 amino acids: CASSFSSYNSPLHF. The DNA of the CDR3 is TGTGCCAGCAGTTTTAGCTCCTATAATTCACCCCTCCACTTT.

The chain recombines TRBV5-1 with TRBJ1-2, with 7 bases lining up with TRBD1. Unmatched junction bases numbered 6, after V lost 0 bases and J lost 1 base. The germline gives CDR1 SGHRS, CDR2 YFSETQ. The CDR3 loop spans 16 amino acids. The CDR3 DNA reads as TGCGCCAGCAGCTTGGCCCGGGACAGCCATAACTATGGCTACACCTTC. It yields the protein CASSLARDSHNYGYTF. Full variable domain (rest looked up from reference TRBV5-1 and TRBJ1-2): KAGVTQTPRYLIKTRGQQVTLSCSPISGHRSVSWYQQTPGQGLQFLFEYFSETQRNKGNFPGRFSGRQFSNSRSEMNVSTLELGDSALYLCASSLARDSHNYGYTFGSGTRLTVV.

V usage is TRBV19 and J usage is TRBJ2-3; the D gene is possibly TRBD2 (7 bases). Germline assignment: CDR1 LNHDA and CDR2 SQIVND (reference sequence). This CDR3 has 14 residues. V lost 4 bases to trimming and J lost 6 bases, with 14 bases between them. The CDR3 here is CASSTLGGGDTQYF. The DNA of the CDR3 is TGTGCCAGTAGTACCCTGGGAGGGGGGGATACGCAGTATTTT.

This chain links TRBV2 with TRBJ2-2; D is uncertain. Trimming left V 3 bases short and J 4 bases short, with 9 bases between. The CDR3 runs 14 residues. From germline, CDR1 is SNHLY and CDR2 FYNNEI. For the CDR3, the DNA is TGTGCCAGCAGTGATGTAACTGCCACCGGGGAGCTGTTTTTT. Translated, it gives CASSDVTATGELFF. Full variable domain (rest looked up from reference TRBV2 and TRBJ2-2): EPEVTQTPSHQVTQMGQEVILRCVPISNHLYFYWYRQILGQKVEFLVSFYNNEISEKSEIFDDQFSVERPDGSNFTLKIRSTKLEDSAMYFCASSDVTATGELFFGEGSRLTVL.

The V call is TRBV27, the J call TRBJ1-3, with D tentatively TRBD1 (6 bases). The CDR3 spans 15 residues. Trimming shortened V by 5 bases and J by 0 bases, and 11 bases separated the two germline ends. Per germline, CDR1 MNHEY and CDR2 SMNVEV (reference sequence). CDR3 nucleotides: TGTGCCAGCAGTCGTACAGGGAGCTCTGGAAACACCATATATTTT. Amino acids: CASSRTGSSGNTIYF.

The chain carries TRBV18 and TRBJ1-3; D is perhaps TRBD1 (5 bases). From germline, CDR1 is KGHSH and CDR2 LQKENI. This CDR3 is 16 amino acids long. The V gene lost 5 bases and the J gene lost 2 bases, with 16 bases spanning the gap. Written as DNA, the CDR3 is TGTGCCAGCTCATTACTACAGGCTTCGACTGGAAACACCATATATTTT. Translating it yields CASSLLQASTGNTIYF.

V usage is TRBV7-2 and J usage is TRBJ1-1; 10 nucleotides agree with TRBD1. J was trimmed by 10 bases and V by 5 bases; bases with no gene match: 7. The CDR3 contains 13 residues. Germline V CDR1 and CDR2: SGHTA, FQGNSA. CDR3 loop: CASSRDRGPVAFF. DNA of the CDR3: TGTGCCAGCAGCCGGGACAGGGGCCCCGTAGCTTTCTTT.

This chain connects TRBV9 to TRBJ1-1; 7 bases align to TRBD1. The CDR3 has 16 residues. Germline V gene lookup returns CDR1 SGDLS and CDR2 YYNGEE. The J segment lost 1 base and the V segment lost 1 base, leaving 7 bases of the junction unmatched. This chain's CDR3 is CASSVSAGGGNTEAFF. CDR3 nucleotides: TGTGCCAGCAGCGTATCGGCAGGGGGTGGGAACACTGAAGCTTTCTTT. The variable domain in full, with the rest retrieved from reference TRBV9 and TRBJ1-1, is DSGVTQTPKHLITATGQRVTLRCSPRSGDLSVYWYQQSLDQGLQFLIQYYNGEERAKGNILERFSAQQFPDLHSELNLSSLELGDSALYFCASSVSAGGGNTEAFFGQGTRLTVV.

This clone appeared a single time. This rearrangement joins TRBV3-1 (or the pseudogene TRBV3-2) to TRBJ1-2; maybe TRBD1 (6 bases). V was cut by 2 bases and J by 4 bases, with 17 bases left in between. Germline V gene sequence: CDR1 LGHDT, CDR2 YNNKEL (reference sequence). The CDR3 runs 16 residues. This chain's CDR3 is CASSQNRQALLYGYTF. The CDR3 DNA follows: TGTGCCAGCAGCCAAAATAGACAGGCTTTACTCTATGGCTACACCTTC.

The J gene is TRBJ1-3, the V gene TRBV18, with TRBD1 identical over 12 bases. The CDR3 length is 18 residues. Germline V gene data show CDR1 as KGHSH and CDR2 as LQKENI. The junction had 13 bases not matched to a gene; V was cut back by 6 bases and J by 4 bases. CDR3 DNA: TGTGCCAGCTCCGACCTGGTGGGACAGGGGGCGAGCGGAAACACCATATATTTT. Protein: CASSDLVGQGASGNTIYF.

The chain has TRBV11-2 and TRBJ1-2; 7 bases agree with TRBD1. The CDR3 length is 14 residues. V lost 4 bases and J lost 1; bases outside the gene matches: 3. Germline V gene sequence: CDR1 SGHAT, CDR2 FQNNGV. The CDR3 bases are TGTGCCAGCAGCTCCAACAGGGGTAACTATGGCTACACCTTC. It yields the protein CASSSNRGNYGYTF.

In regard to this clone: The junction does not match germline at one end; this may be a read error. V and J are TRBV19 and TRBJ1-5; D gene unclear. Per the germline V gene, CDR1 is LNHDA and CDR2 is SQIVND (reference sequence). The CDR3 has 13 amino acids. The CDR3 loop reads CASSLEAGQPQHF. DNA for the CDR3: TGTGCCAGTAGTCTAGAGGCGGGACAGCCCCAGCATTTT.

The chain recombines TRBV5-4 with TRBJ2-5; 10 nucleotides agree with TRBD2. V gave up 4 bases and J gave up 3 bases; unmatched junction bases: 3. The germline CDR1 and CDR2 sequences are SGHNT and YYREEE (reference sequence). The CDR3 is made up of 14 amino acids. The CDR3 coding sequence is TGTGCCAGCAGCGAAGCGGGGGGGGAAGAGACCCAGTACTTC. Amino acids: CASSEAGGEETQYF.

This chain links TRBV29-1 with TRBJ2-5; 7 nucleotides match TRBD2. Germline-derived CDR1 and CDR2 are SQVTM and ANQGSEA. J was trimmed by 1 base and V by 2 bases; bases with no gene match: 10. The CDR3 runs to 16 residues. CDR3 region: CSVESGTTSPQETQYF. In DNA form, the CDR3 reads TGCAGCGTTGAAAGCGGGACTACGTCCCCCCAAGAGACCCAGTACTTC. Combining the CDR3 with reference TRBV29-1 and TRBJ2-5 gives the whole variable domain SAVISQKPSRDICQRGTSLTIQCQVDSQVTMMFWYRQQPGQSLTLIATANQGSEATYESGFVIDKFPISRPNLTFSTLTVSNMSPEDSSIYLCSVESGTTSPQETQYFGPGTRLLVL.

J is TRBJ1-1 and V is TRBV5-1; D possibly corresponds to TRBD1 (5 bases). The CDR3 has 14 residues. V lost 7 bases and J lost 5, with 18 bases in between. CDR1 is SGHRS, CDR2 YFSETQ, per germline. The CDR3 reads CASRPARDYTEAFF. The CDR3 region has the DNA TGCGCCAGCCGGCCGGCCAGGGATTATACTGAAGCTTTCTTT. Together with reference TRBV5-1 and TRBJ1-1, the CDR3 gives the full variable domain: KAGVTQTPRYLIKTRGQQVTLSCSPISGHRSVSWYQQTPGQGLQFLFEYFSETQRNKGNFPGRFSGRQFSNSRSEMNVSTLELGDSALYLCASRPARDYTEAFFGQGTRLTVV.

The table lists this clone with a count of one. The chain carries TRBV29-1 and TRBJ1-2, with TRBD1 identical over 7 bases. J lost 6 bases, V lost 6 bases, and 10 bases had no gene match. The CDR3 loop spans 13 amino acids. Germline V lookup: CDR1 SQVTM, CDR2 ANQGSEA. The chain's CDR3 is CSVGRQGLDGYTF. The CDR3 bases are TGCAGCGTCGGGAGACAGGGCCTGGATGGCTACACCTTC.

In the case of this clone: The junction does not match germline at one end; this may be a read error. The chain combines TRBV4-2 with TRBJ2-7; the match to TRBD1 covers 8 bases. This CDR3 is 15 amino acids long. Germline CDR1 reads LGHNA; CDR2 reads YNFKEQ. CDR3 DNA sequence: TGTGCCAGCAACCAACAGGGGGATAGCTCCTACGAGCAGTACTTC. It specifies CASNQQGDSSYEQYF.

The genes are TRBV5-5 and TRBJ1-1, with D unresolved. The length of the CDR3 is 14 residues. V was cut by 4 bases and J by 2 bases, with 12 bases left in between. Germline V CDR1 and CDR2: SGHKS, YYEKEE (reference sequence). Written as DNA, the CDR3 is TGTGCCAGCAGCCAAGGGCGGGCCAACACTGAAGCTTTCTTT. Translated: CASSQGRANTEAFF.

The chain is built from TRBV28 and TRBJ1-2; no reliable D call. This CDR3 region has 16 residues. The ends were cut back, 2 bases at V and 0 bases at J, with 13 bases in the middle. The germline V gene has CDR1 MDHEN and CDR2 SYDVKM. CDR3 region: CASSLRRPLANYGYTF. The DNA for the CDR3 is TGTGCCAGCAGTTTACGGCGGCCCTTAGCTAACTATGGCTACACCTTC.

J is TRBJ1-1 and V is TRBV25-1, with TRBD1 identical over 9 bases. V gave up 3 bases and J gave up 3 bases; unmatched junction bases: 5. Germline CDR1 reads MGHDK; CDR2 reads SYGVNS. The CDR3 runs 15 residues. CDR3 sequence: CASSDPTGGDTEAFF. The CDR3 nucleotides are TGTGCCAGCAGTGACCCCACAGGGGGCGACACTGAAGCTTTCTTT.

This chain joins TRBV6-4 and TRBJ2-1, with D possibly being TRBD2 (6 bases). Germline V gene sequence: CDR1 MRHNA, CDR2 SNTAGT. V was clipped by 3 bases and J by 10 bases, with 16 bases between them. CDR3 length: 14 amino acids. The CDR3 sequence: CASSEASEIAEQFF. The CDR3 coding sequence is TGTGCCAGCAGTGAGGCTAGCGAGATCGCGGAGCAGTTCTTC.

The genes are TRBV18 and TRBJ2-7; 9 bases fit TRBD2. Germline V CDR1 and CDR2: KGHSH, LQKENI. The V gene end was trimmed by 2 bases and the J gene end by 5 bases; junction bases not matched to a gene: 7. CDR3 size: 15 residues. The CDR3 protein is CASSPFSSGGNEQYF. In DNA, the CDR3 is TGTGCCAGCTCACCATTCTCCAGCGGGGGGAACGAGCAGTACTTC.

DNA for the CDR3: TGTGCCAGTAGTCCAAGACAGGGGCACGGATTTTTTCGTCAGCCCCAGCATTTT. Amino acid sequence: CASSPRQGHGFFRQPQHF. The chain couples TRBV19 to TRBJ1-5, with TRBD1 matching 8 bases. CDR3 length: 18 amino acids. The V segment lost 5 bases and the J segment 6 bases; nucleotides outside the gene matches: 18. Germline V gives CDR1 LNHDA, CDR2 SQIVND (reference sequence).

V gene TRBV18 combines with J gene TRBJ1-6, with 7 bases fitting TRBD1. CDR3 length equals 15 residues. Per germline, CDR1 KGHSH and CDR2 LQKENI. With 6 bases clipped from V and 10 bases from J, the junction kept 12 bases outside the gene matches. The CDR3, as DNA: TGTGCCAGCTCTCGTGACAGGGTAGAGGTCTCACCCCTCCACTTT. Translating it yields CASSRDRVEVSPLHF.